The next 17 T cell receptor beta chains were all read from a single sample in a study of CD8 T cells in ankylosing spondylitis (dated by TCRdb to about 2017). What the study reported, not specific to this receptor: Blood from ankylosing spondylitis patients appeared to be characterized by a TCR beta motif made up of eight highly homologous amino acid variants.

Receptors were amplified or captured by 5' RACE. The instrument given in TCRdb is Illumina HiSeq 2500. TCRdb applied fastp at Q25 and MiXCR to the public reads, then kept only in-frame beta chains. Records with the same CDR3 protein are collapsed into one entry carrying the most frequent genes and DNA. The sample table lists hundreds of thousands of distinct CDR3 sequences, roughly 10% of them with a count of one. The leading ten clones occupy about 0.49% of the sample. Their antigens are not known. Sequenced sample: blood, either unsorted or a sorted T cell fraction (not recorded which). The source of these receptors is a male donor with ankylosing spondylitis.

This chain connects TRBV5-1 to TRBJ2-7, with D unresolved. The V gene's germline CDR1 is SGHRS and CDR2 YFSETQ. The CDR3 sequence is 13 residues long. V lost 0 bases to trimming and J lost 7 bases, with 11 bases between them. This chain's CDR3 is CASSLGPSLEQYF. In DNA, the CDR3 is TGCGCCAGCAGCTTGGGACCCTCTCTGGAGCAGTACTTC.

Only a few counts were recorded for this clonotype. The chain joins TRBV7-9 to TRBJ2-1, with D possibly being TRBD2 (6 bases). V lost 5 bases and J lost 6, with 14 bases in between. The germline gives CDR1 SEHNR, CDR2 FQNEAQ (reference sequence). The CDR3 spans 14 residues. CDR3 coding DNA: TGTGCCAGCAGCCGCCGGGACTCTGCCAATGAGCAGTTCTTC. Protein sequence: CASSRRDSANEQFF.

The genes are TRBV5-1 and TRBJ2-5; D perhaps matches TRBD1 (6 bases). CDR1 is SGHRS and CDR2 is YFSETQ in the germline V gene. V was pared by 0 bases and J by 2 bases, with 14 bases between. The CDR3 runs 16 residues. The CDR3 DNA sequence: TGCGCCAGCAGCTTGGAACTCTGGCAGGGGCAAGAGACCCAGTACTTC. Encoded protein: CASSLELWQGQETQYF.

This clonotype occurred many times. This chain links TRBV4-2 with TRBJ2-7, with D unresolved. The V gene's germline CDR1 is LGHNA and CDR2 YNFKEQ. V shed 4 bases and J shed 6 bases, with 16 bases lying between them. This CDR3 is 14 amino acids long. This CDR3 reads CASSPRTIYSEQYF. CDR3 bases: TGTGCCAGCAGCCCCCGGACCATCTACTCCGAGCAGTACTTC.

The chain recombines TRBV6-1 with TRBJ2-7; TRBD1 agrees at 8 bases. J lost 3 bases, V lost 5 bases, and 9 bases had no gene match. Germline V lookup: CDR1 MNHNS, CDR2 SASEGT. CDR3 length: 15 residues. The DNA of the CDR3 is TGTGCCAGCAGTCCTAGGACAGGGCGGATCTACGAGCAGTACTTC. Translated, it gives CASSPRTGRIYEQYF.

This clonotype was seen a few times. The rearrangement links TRBV5-1 to TRBJ2-3, with no clear D. The CDR3 totals 14 residues. V was cut by 4 bases and J by 4 bases, with 13 bases left in between. Germline assignment: CDR1 SGHRS and CDR2 YFSETQ. The CDR3 DNA follows: TGCGCCAGCAGCCGCCTCCAGCCCTCAGATACGCAGTATTTT. Its protein is CASSRLQPSDTQYF. Full variable domain (outside the CDR3, taken from reference TRBV5-1 and TRBJ2-3): KAGVTQTPRYLIKTRGQQVTLSCSPISGHRSVSWYQQTPGQGLQFLFEYFSETQRNKGNFPGRFSGRQFSNSRSEMNVSTLELGDSALYLCASSRLQPSDTQYFGPGTRLTVL.

This clonotype was found a few times. The rearrangement uses TRBV20-1 and TRBJ2-3; TRBD2 aligns across 9 bases. There are 14 residues in the CDR3. Germline V gene lookup returns CDR1 DFQATT and CDR2 SNEGSKA (reference sequence). The CDR3 DNA reads TGCAGCAGCGGGGGGCAGGGCCCCACAGATACGCAGTATTTT. Protein product: CSSGGQGPTDTQYF.

In its sample, this clonotype was seen many times. The V gene is TRBV7-8, the J gene TRBJ1-1; possible D gene TRBD1, 6 bases. The ends were cut back, 8 bases at V and 1 base at J, with 11 bases in the middle. The length of the CDR3 is 13 residues. The germline CDR1 and CDR2 sequences are SGHVS and FQNEAQ. CDR3 DNA sequence: TGTGCCAGCGGACTGACAGGGAACACTGAAGCTTTCTTT. This codes for CASGLTGNTEAFF.

The V and J genes are TRBV20-1 and TRBJ1-2; 8 nucleotides match TRBD1. J was trimmed by 8 bases and V by 3 bases; bases with no gene match: 5. CDR3 length: 12 amino acids. Germline CDR1 reads DFQATT; CDR2 reads SNEGSKA (reference sequence). The CDR3, as DNA: TGCAGTGCTAGGGGGACAGGTTTCGGCTACACCTTC. It translates to CSARGTGFGYTF.

The chain couples TRBV5-1 to TRBJ2-2, with 9 bases matching TRBD1. CDR1 and CDR2 from the germline V gene are SGHRS and YFSETQ. The trim removed 1 base at V and 5 bases at J, leaving 6 bases unmatched. The CDR3 covers 16 residues. CDR3 amino acids: CASSLTTGGKTGELFF. The CDR3 DNA reads as TGCGCCAGCAGCTTGACCACAGGGGGCAAGACCGGGGAGCTGTTTTTT.

This clonotype was counted many times. The rearrangement joins TRBV6-5 to TRBJ2-3; possible D gene TRBD2, 6 bases. Germline V CDR1 and CDR2: MNHEY, SVGAGI. The CDR3 spans 15 residues. V was clipped by 2 bases and J by 4 bases, with 13 bases between them. The CDR3 nucleotides are TGTGCCAGCAGTTACGGCGGGGTAGATCCAGATACGCAGTATTTT. Protein: CASSYGGVDPDTQYF.

The chain uses TRBV12-3 or TRBV12-4 and TRBJ1-3; TRBD1 aligns across 9 bases. The CDR3 extends over 15 amino acids. V was pared by 2 bases and J by 6 bases, with 5 bases of the junction left unmatched. The CDR3 protein is CASSLRTGVENTIYF. The DNA of the CDR3 is TGTGCCAGCAGTTTAAGGACAGGGGTTGAAAACACCATATATTTT.

This clonotype has only a few counts. The chain couples TRBV20-1 to TRBJ2-2, with 9 bases that match TRBD2. The V gene's germline CDR1 is DFQATT and CDR2 SNEGSKA (reference sequence). This CDR3 is 14 amino acids long. CDR3 sequence: CSPHSGGRTGELFF. For the CDR3, the DNA is TGCTCACCTCATAGCGGGGGCCGAACCGGGGAGCTGTTTTTT.

This clonotype appeared a few times. The rearrangement uses TRBV6-2 or TRBV6-3 and TRBJ2-5, with D perhaps TRBD2 (6 bases). The germline V gene encodes CDR1 MNHEY and CDR2 SVGEGT. Deletions cut 2 bases from V and 4 bases from J, with 17 bases between. The CDR3 covers 16 residues. The CDR3 loop reads CASSYPRTTNVETQYF. The CDR3 DNA sequence: TGTGCCAGCAGTTACCCGAGGACTACTAACGTAGAGACCCAGTACTTC.

As for this clonotype: A much larger clone lies one base from this, so it may be a read error. The CDR3 DNA is TGCAGTGCTGGAAGCGTGACTAGCGGCCAAGAGACCCAGTACTTC. Translation: CSAGSVTSGQETQYF. V is TRBV20-1 and J is TRBJ2-5; 9 positions agree with TRBD2. The CDR3 totals 15 residues. J gave up 1 base and V 5 bases, and 8 bases lay outside the gene matches. Germline V gene data show CDR1 as DFQATT and CDR2 as SNEGSKA (reference sequence).

In this sample, this clonotype turned up a few times. V usage is TRBV11-3 and J usage is TRBJ2-1; maybe TRBD1 (5 bases). Germline V gene data show CDR1 as SGHNT and CDR2 as YENEEA. Trimming removed 4 bases from V and 7 bases from J, with 14 bases in between. This CDR3 is 14 amino acids long. The CDR3 coding sequence is TGTGCCAGCAGCTCGCAGGGCATGGTTAATGAGCAGTTCTTC. This encodes CASSSQGMVNEQFF.

This chain connects TRBV4-2 to TRBJ2-1; D could derive from TRBD1 or TRBD2 (5 bases each). Trimming stripped 0 bases from V and 0 bases from J, with 9 bases between. The CDR3 sequence is 16 residues long. Per the germline V gene, CDR1 is LGHNA and CDR2 is YNFKEQ. CDR3 bases: TGTGCCAGCAGCCAAGAATGGGGGAGCTCCTACAATGAGCAGTTCTTC. Translation: CASSQEWGSSYNEQFF.